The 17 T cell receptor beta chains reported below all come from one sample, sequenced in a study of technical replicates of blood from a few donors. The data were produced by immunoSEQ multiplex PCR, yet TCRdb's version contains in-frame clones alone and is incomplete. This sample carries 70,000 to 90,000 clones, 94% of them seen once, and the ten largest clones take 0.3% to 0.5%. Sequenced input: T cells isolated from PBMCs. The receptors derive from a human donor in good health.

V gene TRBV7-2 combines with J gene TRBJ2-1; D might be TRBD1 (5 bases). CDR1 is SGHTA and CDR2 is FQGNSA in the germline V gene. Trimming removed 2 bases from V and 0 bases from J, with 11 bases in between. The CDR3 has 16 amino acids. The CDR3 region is CASSLWQGGSYNEQFF. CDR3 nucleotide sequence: TGTGCCAGCAGCTTATGGCAGGGCGGCTCCTACAATGAGCAGTTCTTC.

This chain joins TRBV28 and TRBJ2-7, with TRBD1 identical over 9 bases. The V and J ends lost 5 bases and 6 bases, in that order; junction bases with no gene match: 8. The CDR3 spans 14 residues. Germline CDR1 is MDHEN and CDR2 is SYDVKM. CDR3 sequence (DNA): TGTGCCAGCAGTCGGACAGGGGAAGGAAGCGAGCAGTACTTC. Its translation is CASSRTGEGSEQYF. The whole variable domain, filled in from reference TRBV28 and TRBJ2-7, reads DVKVTQSSRYLVKRTGEKVFLECVQDMDHENMFWYRQDPGLGLRLIYFSYDVKMKEKGDIPEGYSVSREKKERFSLILESASTNQTSMYLCASSRTGEGSEQYFGPGTRLTVT.

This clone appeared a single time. DNA for the CDR3: TGCGCCAGCAGCCGATGGACAGGGGCGTCCACCGGGGAGCTGTTTTTT. It yields the protein CASSRWTGASTGELFF. The rearrangement joins TRBV4-1 to TRBJ2-2; 9 bases map to TRBD1. The trim removed 4 bases at V and 4 bases at J, leaving 7 bases unmatched. From germline, CDR1 is MGHRA and CDR2 YSYEKL. The CDR3 extends over 16 amino acids.

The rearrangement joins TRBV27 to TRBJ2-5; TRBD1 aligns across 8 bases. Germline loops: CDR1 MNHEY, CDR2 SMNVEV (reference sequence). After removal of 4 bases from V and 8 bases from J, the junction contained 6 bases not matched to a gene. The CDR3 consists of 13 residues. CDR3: CASSYGQGVTQYF. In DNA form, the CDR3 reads TGTGCCAGCAGTTACGGACAGGGTGTCACCCAGTACTTC.

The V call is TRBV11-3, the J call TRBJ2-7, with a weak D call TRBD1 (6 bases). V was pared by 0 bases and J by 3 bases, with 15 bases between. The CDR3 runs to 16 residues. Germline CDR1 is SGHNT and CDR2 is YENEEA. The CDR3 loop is CASSLDSGDGHYEQYF. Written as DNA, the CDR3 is TGTGCCAGCAGCTTAGATTCAGGGGACGGACACTACGAGCAGTACTTC.

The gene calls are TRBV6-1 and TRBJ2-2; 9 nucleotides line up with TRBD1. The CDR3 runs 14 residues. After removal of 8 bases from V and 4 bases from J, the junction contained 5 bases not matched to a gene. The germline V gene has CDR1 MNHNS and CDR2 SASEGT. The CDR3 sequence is CASHGTGLTGELFF. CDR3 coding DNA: TGTGCCAGCCACGGGACAGGGCTCACCGGGGAGCTGTTTTTT.

In DNA form, the CDR3 reads TGTGCCAGTTCGCCTTCTAGCGGGCACACAGATACGCAGTATTTT. Translating gives CASSPSSGHTDTQYF. The chain carries TRBV28 and TRBJ2-3; 8 bases align to TRBD2. Trimming at V came to 9 bases and at J to 2 bases, leaving 10 bases not matched to a gene. The germline gives CDR1 MDHEN, CDR2 SYDVKM. The CDR3 has 15 amino acids.

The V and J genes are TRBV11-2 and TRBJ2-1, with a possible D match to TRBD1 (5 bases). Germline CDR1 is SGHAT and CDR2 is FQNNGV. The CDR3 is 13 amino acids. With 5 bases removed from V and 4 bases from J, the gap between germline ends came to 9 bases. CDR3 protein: CASSLTAYNEQFF. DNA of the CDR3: TGTGCCAGCAGCCTGACAGCTTACAATGAGCAGTTCTTC.

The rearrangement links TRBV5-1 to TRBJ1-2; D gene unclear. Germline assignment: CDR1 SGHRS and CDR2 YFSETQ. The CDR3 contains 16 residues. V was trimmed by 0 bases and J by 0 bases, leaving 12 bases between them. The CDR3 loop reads CASSLGGDRSNYGYTF. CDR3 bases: TGCGCCAGCAGCTTGGGGGGAGATCGGTCTAACTATGGCTACACCTTC. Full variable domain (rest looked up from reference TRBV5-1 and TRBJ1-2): KAGVTQTPRYLIKTRGQQVTLSCSPISGHRSVSWYQQTPGQGLQFLFEYFSETQRNKGNFPGRFSGRQFSNSRSEMNVSTLELGDSALYLCASSLGGDRSNYGYTFGSGTRLTVV.

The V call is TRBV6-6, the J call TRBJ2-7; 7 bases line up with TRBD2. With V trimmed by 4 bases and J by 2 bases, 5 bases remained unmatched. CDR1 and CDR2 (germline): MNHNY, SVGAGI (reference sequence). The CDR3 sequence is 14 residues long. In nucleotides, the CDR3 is TGTGCCAGCAGTTCTAGACTAGCACCCTACGAGCAGTACTTC. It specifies CASSSRLAPYEQYF.

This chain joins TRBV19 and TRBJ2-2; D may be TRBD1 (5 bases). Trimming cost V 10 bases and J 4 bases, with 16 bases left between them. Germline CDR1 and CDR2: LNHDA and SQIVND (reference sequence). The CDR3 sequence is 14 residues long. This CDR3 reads CATSGRGATGELFF. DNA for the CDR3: TGTGCCACCTCAGGGCGCGGAGCCACCGGGGAGCTGTTTTTT.

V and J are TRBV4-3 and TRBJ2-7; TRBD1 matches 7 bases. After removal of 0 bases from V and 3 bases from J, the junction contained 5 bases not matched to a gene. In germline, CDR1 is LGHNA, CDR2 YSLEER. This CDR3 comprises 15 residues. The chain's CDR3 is CASSQDRRGLYEQYF. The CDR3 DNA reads TGCGCCAGCAGCCAAGATCGTAGGGGGCTCTACGAGCAGTACTTC.

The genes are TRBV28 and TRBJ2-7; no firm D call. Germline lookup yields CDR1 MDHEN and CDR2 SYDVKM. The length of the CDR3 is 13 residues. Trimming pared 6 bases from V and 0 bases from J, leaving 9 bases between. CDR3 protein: CASSYALSYEQYF. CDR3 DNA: TGTGCCAGCAGCTACGCCCTCTCCTACGAGCAGTACTTC. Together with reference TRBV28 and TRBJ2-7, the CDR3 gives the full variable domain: DVKVTQSSRYLVKRTGEKVFLECVQDMDHENMFWYRQDPGLGLRLIYFSYDVKMKEKGDIPEGYSVSREKKERFSLILESASTNQTSMYLCASSYALSYEQYFGPGTRLTVT.

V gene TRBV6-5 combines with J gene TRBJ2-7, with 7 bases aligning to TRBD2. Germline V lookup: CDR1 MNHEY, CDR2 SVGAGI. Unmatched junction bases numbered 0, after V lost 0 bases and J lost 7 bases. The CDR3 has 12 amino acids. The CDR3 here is CASSYSAGEQYF. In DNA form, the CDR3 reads TGTGCCAGCAGTTACTCAGCGGGAGAGCAGTACTTC.

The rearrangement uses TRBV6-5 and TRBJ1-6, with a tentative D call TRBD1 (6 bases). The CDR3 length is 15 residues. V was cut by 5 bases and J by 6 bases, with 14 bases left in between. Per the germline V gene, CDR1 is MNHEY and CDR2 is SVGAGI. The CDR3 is CASSPRTALNSPLHF. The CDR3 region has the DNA TGTGCCAGCAGTCCTCGGACAGCTCTTAATTCACCCCTCCACTTT.

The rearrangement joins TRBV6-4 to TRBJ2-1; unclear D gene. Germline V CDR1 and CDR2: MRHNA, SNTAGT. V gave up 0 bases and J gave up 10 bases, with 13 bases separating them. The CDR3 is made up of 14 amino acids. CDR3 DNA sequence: TGTGCCAGCAGTGACTCGAACGCGATGGGCGAGCAGTTCTTC. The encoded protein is CASSDSNAMGEQFF.

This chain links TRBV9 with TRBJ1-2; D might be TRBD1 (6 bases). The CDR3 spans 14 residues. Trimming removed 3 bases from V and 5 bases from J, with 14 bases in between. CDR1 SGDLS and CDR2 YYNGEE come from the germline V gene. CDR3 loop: CASSEGGGGYGYTF. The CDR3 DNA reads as TGTGCCAGCAGCGAAGGGGGGGGAGGGTATGGCTACACCTTC.